This T cell receptor (beta chain) emerged from a study of T-cell memory formation after mild COVID-19. Study as a whole: Largely, TCR clusters stayed within a single donor.

The TCR alpha and TCR beta cDNA libraries, bearing sample barcodes and UMIs, were generated by 5'RACE using constant-segment primers. TCRdb reanalysed the 5' RACE reads using MiXCR and keeps one entry per CDR3 protein. The profile shows 150,000 or so distinct CDR3 sequences, 30% to 35% of them singletons. The CDR3 loop spans 13 amino acids. Trimming stripped 7 bases from V and 3 bases from J, with 13 bases between. Germline V lookup: CDR1 SNHLY, CDR2 FYNNEI. This receptor was obtained from an adult woman who had mild COVID-19 (a few samples of this study predate the infection). Cell type and time point are not known. The rearrangement uses TRBV2 and TRBJ2-7; D might be TRBD1 or TRBD2, each matching 6 bases. The sample consisted of PBMCs or a T cell subset sorted from them (not recorded which). CDR3 residues: CASTPGGGYEQYF. The CDR3, as DNA: TGTGCCAGCACCCCCGGGGGCGGCTACGAGCAGTACTTC.